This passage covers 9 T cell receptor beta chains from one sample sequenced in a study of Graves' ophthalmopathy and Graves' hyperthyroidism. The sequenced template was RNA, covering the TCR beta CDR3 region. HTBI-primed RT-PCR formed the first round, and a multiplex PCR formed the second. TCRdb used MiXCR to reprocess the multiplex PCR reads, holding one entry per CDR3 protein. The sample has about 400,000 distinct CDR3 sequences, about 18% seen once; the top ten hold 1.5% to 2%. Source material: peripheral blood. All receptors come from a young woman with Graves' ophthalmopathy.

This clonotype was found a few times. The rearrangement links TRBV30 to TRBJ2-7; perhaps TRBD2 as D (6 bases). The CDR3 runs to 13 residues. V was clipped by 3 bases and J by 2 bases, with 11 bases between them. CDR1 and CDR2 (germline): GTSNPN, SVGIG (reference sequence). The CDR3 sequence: CAWRITGAYEQYF. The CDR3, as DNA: TGTGCCTGGAGGATCACGGGGGCCTACGAGCAGTACTTC.

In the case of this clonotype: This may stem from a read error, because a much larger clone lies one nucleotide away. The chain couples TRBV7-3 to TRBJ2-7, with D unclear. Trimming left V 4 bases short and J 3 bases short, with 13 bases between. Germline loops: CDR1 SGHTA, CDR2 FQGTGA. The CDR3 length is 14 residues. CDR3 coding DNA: TGTGCCAGCAGCTCAGGTACGCCGGTCTACGAGCAGTACTTC. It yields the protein CASSSGTPVYEQYF.

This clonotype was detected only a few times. CDR3 nucleotides: TGTGCCAGCTCACCACTTGTAGGAGGTCTTCAAGAGACCCAGTACTTC. This codes for CASSPLVGGLQETQYF. This chain joins TRBV18 and TRBJ2-5; D possibly corresponds to TRBD2 (5 bases). The CDR3 totals 16 residues. Trimming pared 1 base from V and 2 bases from J, leaving 14 bases between. Germline-derived CDR1 and CDR2 are KGHSH and LQKENI.

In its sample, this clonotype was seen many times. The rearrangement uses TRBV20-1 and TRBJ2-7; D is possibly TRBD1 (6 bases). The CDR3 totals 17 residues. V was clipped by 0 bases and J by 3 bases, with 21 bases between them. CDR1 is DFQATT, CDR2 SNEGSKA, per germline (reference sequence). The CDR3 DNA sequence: TGCAGTGCTAGAGATATAACAGGGAACTTGCTTGACTACGAGCAGTACTTC. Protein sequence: CSARDITGNLLDYEQYF.

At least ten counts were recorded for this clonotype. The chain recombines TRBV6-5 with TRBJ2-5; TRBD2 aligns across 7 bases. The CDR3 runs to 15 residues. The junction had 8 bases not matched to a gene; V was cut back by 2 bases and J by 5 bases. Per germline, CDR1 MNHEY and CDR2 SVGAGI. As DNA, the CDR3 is TGTGCCAGCAGTTACGTAGGACTAGTAGTTGAGACCCAGTACTTC. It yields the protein CASSYVGLVVETQYF.

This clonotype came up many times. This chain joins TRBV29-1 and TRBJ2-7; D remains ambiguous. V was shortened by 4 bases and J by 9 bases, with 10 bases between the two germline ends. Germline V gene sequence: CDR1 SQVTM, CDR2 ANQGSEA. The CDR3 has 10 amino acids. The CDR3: CSVAFDGQYF. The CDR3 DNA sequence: TGCAGCGTTGCGTTCGATGGGCAGTACTTC.

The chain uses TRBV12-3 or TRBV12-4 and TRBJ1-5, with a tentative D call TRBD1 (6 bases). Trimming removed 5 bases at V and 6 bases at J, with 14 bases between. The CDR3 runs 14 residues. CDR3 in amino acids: CASSRAGDIQPQHF. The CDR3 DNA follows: TGTGCCAGCAGTCGAGCAGGGGATATTCAGCCCCAGCATTTT.

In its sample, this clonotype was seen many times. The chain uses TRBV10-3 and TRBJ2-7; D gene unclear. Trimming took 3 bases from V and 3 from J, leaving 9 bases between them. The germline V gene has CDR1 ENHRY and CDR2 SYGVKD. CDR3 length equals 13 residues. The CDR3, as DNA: TGTGCCATCAGTGATCGCCCCTTCTACGAGCAGTACTTC. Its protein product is CAISDRPFYEQYF.

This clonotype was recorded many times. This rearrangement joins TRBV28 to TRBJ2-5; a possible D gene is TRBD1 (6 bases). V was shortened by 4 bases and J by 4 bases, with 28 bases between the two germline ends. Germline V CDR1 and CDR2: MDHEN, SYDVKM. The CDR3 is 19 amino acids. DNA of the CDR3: TGTGCCAGCAGTTACCTACCGATCAGGGGTGGCGGCTTAGGAGAGACCCAGTACTTC. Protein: CASSYLPIRGGGLGETQYF.